Below, 27 T cell receptor beta chains from the same sample are listed, as sequenced in a study of immune evolution from preneoplasia to lung adenocarcinoma. Generated by immunoSEQ multiplex PCR, the TCRdb table keeps only in-frame clones and is missing some. The table has 4,800 or so clones, over 60% seen once. The sample consisted of FFPE normal lung tissue adjacent to the tumor. These receptors were taken from a person in their 60s with lung adenocarcinoma.

V is TRBV6-6 and J is TRBJ1-1, with D unresolved. The ends were cut back, 10 bases at V and 1 base at J, with 10 bases in the middle. Germline loops: CDR1 MNHNY, CDR2 SVGAGI (reference sequence). The CDR3 is 12 residues long. The CDR3 bases are TGTGCCATCCAGACGGGGAACACTGAAGCTTTCTTT. Its translation: CAIQTGNTEAFF.

This clone was detected a few times. The chain is built from TRBV27 and TRBJ1-2, with TRBD1 as a possible D gene (5 bases). The germline V gene has CDR1 MNHEY and CDR2 SMNVEV (reference sequence). Trimming removed 3 bases from V and 1 base from J, with 9 bases in between. This CDR3 comprises 14 residues. CDR3 DNA sequence: TGTGCCAGCAGTTTGGGACCGCGTAACTATGGCTACACCTTC. It yields the protein CASSLGPRNYGYTF.

The chain employs TRBV29-1 and TRBJ1-1; D possibly corresponds to TRBD1 (5 bases). V was shortened by 3 bases and J by 6 bases, with 8 bases between the two germline ends. This CDR3 contains 11 residues. CDR1 and CDR2 from the germline V gene are SQVTM and ANQGSEA. In DNA, the CDR3 is TGCAGCGTTGACAGGGATCCTGAAGCTTTCTTT. Translation gives CSVDRDPEAFF.

The V call is TRBV28, the J call TRBJ1-2; 11 positions match TRBD1. Germline V CDR1 and CDR2: MDHEN, SYDVKM. The CDR3 sequence is 17 residues long. With 0 bases clipped from V and 7 bases from J, the junction kept 10 bases outside the gene matches. The CDR3 protein is CASSLWGGQGAFLGYTF. CDR3 DNA sequence: TGTGCCAGCAGTTTATGGGGAGGACAGGGGGCTTTTCTTGGCTACACCTTC.

The J gene is TRBJ2-6, the V gene TRBV6-4, with D hard to call. The CDR3 is 15 amino acids. Trimming stripped 0 bases from V and 3 bases from J, with 6 bases between. Germline CDR1 and CDR2: MRHNA and SNTAGT. CDR3 sequence: CASSDSKGGANVLTF. The CDR3 bases are TGTGCCAGCAGTGACTCGAAAGGTGGGGCCAACGTCCTGACTTTC.

The V and J genes are TRBV7-3 and TRBJ2-1; TRBD2 matches 12 bases. The CDR3 runs 17 residues. With 5 bases clipped from V and 7 bases from J, the junction kept 12 bases outside the gene matches. Germline CDR1 reads SGHTA; CDR2 reads FQGTGA. CDR3 sequence (DNA): TGTGCCAGCAGCATACTAGCGGGGGGCCTCCGTGGGAATGAGCAGTTCTTC. It codes for CASSILAGGLRGNEQFF.

Written as DNA, the CDR3 is TGTGCCAGCAGCTTAAGGTGGAATCAGCCCCAGCATTTT. It yields the protein CASSLRWNQPQHF. V gene TRBV7-9 combines with J gene TRBJ1-5; D is unclear. CDR3 size: 13 residues. Trimming removed 2 bases at V and 4 bases at J, with 6 bases between. From germline, CDR1 is SEHNR and CDR2 FQNEAQ (reference sequence).

This clone is a singleton in its sample. The rearrangement uses TRBV7-4 and TRBJ1-1, with D possibly TRBD1 on 5 matching bases. Germline CDR1 SGHVT, CDR2 SQSDAQ. V was cut by 2 bases and J by 0 bases, with 22 bases left in between. CDR3 length equals 19 residues. CDR3 protein: CASSLQGPRPESMNTEAFF. CDR3 nucleotides: TGTGCCAGCAGCTTACAGGGACCCCGGCCAGAATCCATGAACACTGAAGCTTTCTTT.

The J gene is TRBJ1-5, the V gene TRBV11-2; tentative D call: TRBD1 (5 bases). Germline V gene sequence: CDR1 SGHAT, CDR2 FQNNGV. CDR3 length equals 15 residues. The germline V and J ends were trimmed by 5 bases and 2 bases, with 13 bases remaining between them. In nucleotides, the CDR3 is TGTGCCAGCAGCCACGCGGGGGGAGGCAATCAGCCCCAGCATTTT. This codes for CASSHAGGGNQPQHF.

The gene calls are TRBV19 and TRBJ2-6, with D tentatively TRBD1 or TRBD2 (6 bases each). The CDR3 is made up of 18 amino acids. Between the trimmed V and J ends, which lost 7 bases and 0 bases, there was a span of 19 bases. Germline CDR1 is LNHDA and CDR2 is SQIVND (reference sequence). The CDR3 spells CASTSPGGGFSGANVLTF. CDR3 DNA: TGTGCCAGTACCTCTCCCGGGGGCGGCTTCTCTGGGGCCAACGTCCTGACTTTC.

The chain joins TRBV27 to TRBJ2-4; D uncertain. CDR3 length: 13 residues. V was trimmed by 1 base and J by 12 bases, leaving 13 bases between them. Germline V gene data show CDR1 as MNHEY and CDR2 as SMNVEV (reference sequence). The CDR3 coding sequence is TGTGCCAGCAGTTTATTGGGGTTCGGCACTCAGTACTTC. This translates into CASSLLGFGTQYF.

V gene TRBV6-5 combines with J gene TRBJ1-1; possible D gene TRBD1, 6 bases. Trimming left V 5 bases short and J 4 bases short, with 11 bases between. The CDR3 spans 13 residues. Germline CDR1 MNHEY, CDR2 SVGAGI. The CDR3 protein is CASSEWDTTEAFF. The CDR3 region has the DNA TGTGCCAGCAGTGAATGGGACACCACTGAAGCTTTCTTT.

The chain joins TRBV7-3 to TRBJ2-2; D unresolved. CDR3 length: 13 residues. In germline, CDR1 is SGHTA, CDR2 FQGTGA. V was trimmed by 4 bases and J by 8 bases, leaving 11 bases between them. Here the CDR3 DNA reads TGTGCCAGCAGCTCGGCCTCCTCTGGGGAGCTGTTTTTT. Amino acid sequence: CASSSASSGELFF.

This chain links TRBV29-1 with TRBJ2-7; no firm D call. The V end was cut by 6 bases, the J end by 7 bases, with 28 bases between. The CDR3 has 16 residues. CDR1 and CDR2 from the germline V gene are SQVTM and ANQGSEA. The CDR3 loop reads CSVTPGRDAPMGEQYF. CDR3 DNA sequence: TGCAGCGTAACCCCGGGCCGTGACGCTCCGATGGGAGAGCAGTACTTC.

This chain links TRBV29-1 with TRBJ2-2; 8 nucleotides match TRBD2. J lost 7 bases, V lost 5 bases, and 12 bases had no gene match. Germline V gene lookup returns CDR1 SQVTM and CDR2 ANQGSEA. The CDR3 length is 15 residues. CDR3 nucleotides: TGCAGCGTTATGGTATCCAGCGGGAGCTTCGGGGAGCTGTTTTTT. Its protein is CSVMVSSGSFGELFF.

There are a few counts of this clone. The rearrangement joins TRBV6-6 to TRBJ1-4, with D perhaps matching TRBD1 (6 bases). The V gene's germline CDR1 is MNHNY and CDR2 SVGAGI (reference sequence). V lost 6 bases, J lost 8 bases, and 13 bases lay in between. This CDR3 has 13 amino acids. The CDR3 loop is CASRGATQEKLFF. In nucleotides, the CDR3 is TGTGCCAGCAGGGGGGCTACTCAGGAAAAACTGTTTTTT.

The rearrangement joins TRBV15 to TRBJ2-3; perhaps TRBD1 as D (7 bases). The length of the CDR3 is 15 residues. Germline loops: CDR1 LNHNV, CDR2 YYDKDF (reference sequence). V was pared by 2 bases and J by 4 bases, with 13 bases between. The CDR3 DNA reads as TGTGCCACCAGCAGATCTGGAGGGGGCGCAGATACGCAGTATTTT. Protein product: CATSRSGGGADTQYF.

The chain is built from TRBV5-1 and TRBJ2-7; TRBD2 matches 9 bases. The CDR3 has 13 residues. V was pared by 7 bases and J by 4 bases, with 6 bases of the junction left unmatched. CDR1 is SGHRS and CDR2 is YFSETQ in the germline V gene. The CDR3 nucleotides are TGCGCCAGCCGGGCGGGAGGGGGATACGAGCAGTACTTC. This codes for CASRAGGGYEQYF.

This clone was detected only once. This chain joins TRBV2 and TRBJ1-2; a possible D gene is TRBD1 (6 bases). In germline, CDR1 is SNHLY, CDR2 FYNNEI. Trimming took 6 bases from V and 5 from J, leaving 13 bases between them. This CDR3 has 13 amino acids. The CDR3 protein is CASRATGNYGYTF. The CDR3 DNA reads as TGTGCCAGCAGGGCAACAGGGAATTATGGCTACACCTTC.

This sequence joins TRBV7-9 and TRBJ2-2; D may be TRBD2 (7 bases). V dropped 8 bases and J dropped 0 bases, with 13 bases sitting between them. Germline CDR1 and CDR2: SEHNR and FQNEAQ (reference sequence). The CDR3 length is 15 residues. CDR3 protein: CASPRGGSNTGELFF. DNA for the CDR3: TGTGCCAGCCCTAGGGGGGGGTCGAACACCGGGGAGCTGTTTTTT.

The chain links TRBV12-5 to TRBJ1-3, with D possibly being TRBD1 (6 bases). V shed 1 base and J shed 5 bases, with 9 bases lying between them. CDR1 LGHNT and CDR2 FRNRAP come from the germline V gene. This CDR3 is 14 amino acids long. The CDR3 nucleotides read TGTGCTAGTGGTTTGGGTGGGGGGCGAAACACCATATATTTT. Translating it yields CASGLGGGRNTIYF.

The gene calls are TRBV2 and TRBJ2-2, with D unclear. Looked up from germline, CDR1 is SNHLY and CDR2 is FYNNEI. This CDR3 spans 13 amino acids. With 3 bases removed from V and 4 bases from J, the gap between germline ends came to 6 bases. The CDR3 protein is CASSEVGTGELFF. CDR3 DNA: TGTGCCAGCAGTGAGGTGGGCACCGGGGAGCTGTTTTTT.

There are a few counts of this clone. V gene TRBV7-2 combines with J gene TRBJ1-6; TRBD1 might be the D (5 bases). V was pared by 6 bases and J by 7 bases, with 10 bases between. The germline V gene has CDR1 SGHTA and CDR2 FQGNSA. The CDR3 is 13 amino acids. For the CDR3, the DNA is TGTGCCAGCAGGCCAGGGTCAAATTCACCCCTCCACTTT. Translation gives CASRPGSNSPLHF.

The chain is built from TRBV27 and TRBJ1-1; 9 positions match TRBD1. Germline values: CDR1 MNHEY, CDR2 SMNVEV (reference sequence). This CDR3 is 19 amino acids long. J gave up 3 bases and V 2 bases, and 16 bases lay outside the gene matches. This CDR3 reads CASSLMGPGNRGLHTEAFF. The CDR3 region has the DNA TGTGCCAGCAGTTTAATGGGCCCGGGAAACAGGGGGCTACACACTGAAGCTTTCTTT.

The gene calls are TRBV2 and TRBJ1-5; no firm D call. The V gene's germline CDR1 is SNHLY and CDR2 FYNNEI. This CDR3 has 15 residues. V gave up 3 bases and J gave up 7 bases, with 16 bases separating them. CDR3 residues: CASSDWAGTKQPQHF. DNA for the CDR3: TGTGCCAGCAGTGATTGGGCCGGAACTAAGCAGCCCCAGCATTTT.

The gene calls are TRBV27 and TRBJ1-3; D unclear. V was shortened by 3 bases and J by 0 bases, with 6 bases between the two germline ends. The CDR3 extends over 14 amino acids. In germline, CDR1 is MNHEY, CDR2 SMNVEV (reference sequence). The CDR3 loop reads CASSLDGSGNTIYF. Here the CDR3 DNA reads TGTGCCAGCAGTTTGGACGGCTCTGGAAACACCATATATTTT.

The chain uses TRBV19 and TRBJ1-2; 11 bases map to TRBD1. This CDR3 contains 14 residues. Germline CDR1 is LNHDA and CDR2 is SQIVND (reference sequence). V lost 8 bases to trimming and J lost 3 bases; unmatched junction nucleotides: 5. The CDR3 coding sequence is TGTGCCAGTCGGAGGGACAGGGGGTACTATGGCTACACCTTC. Its protein product is CASRRDRGYYGYTF.